This T cell receptor beta chain was captured by sequencing in a study of shared clonotypes between healthy human individuals. Study observations and caveats: Sharing across four donors was highest in naive CD4 (around 5%) and lowest in memory CD8 (around 0.4%). Compared with memory subsets, naive subsets generally had larger estimated richness.

J was trimmed by 3 bases and V by 7 bases; bases with no gene match: 6. This CDR3 contains 14 residues. Per germline, CDR1 SNHLY and CDR2 FYNNEI. Points on this clone: The target antigen is unknown.

The authors split each subset's genomic DNA evenly across several immunoSEQ plates. Replicate PCRs from sorted subsets contained roughly 200 ng DNA, which is around 30,000 T cell genomes. Sequenced by immunoSEQ multiplex PCR; TCRdb stores in-frame clones only, minus some. The profile shows roughly 760,000 clones, about 74% of them singletons. Sequencing was done on a sample of memory CD4+ T cells sorted from blood. Subset meaning: CD45RA-negative fraction. This chain links TRBV2 with TRBJ2-7, with 10 bases identical to TRBD2. The source is a woman aged 30 to 39 in good health. CDR3 protein: CASKASGSVYEQYF. Written as DNA, the CDR3 is TGTGCCAGCAAGGCTAGCGGGAGCGTCTACGAGCAGTACTTC.